This T cell receptor beta chain was found in a study of blood T cell repertoires in COVID-19. Looking at the study overall: PBMCs, B-cell-depleted T cells, or T cells were the source of the cDNA or gDNA that made up the material.

Trimming removed 3 bases from V and 4 bases from J; junction bases left unmatched: 9. The CDR3 has 15 residues. Germline assignment: CDR1 SQVTM and CDR2 ANQGSEA. Sequencing was performed with immunoSEQ multiplex PCR; in TCRdb, only in-frame clones are kept and a portion is missing. The table lists approximately 290,000 clones, approximately 90% of them singletons. Seattle-derived patients entered the study during active infection and were followed longitudinally. The source material was peripheral blood. The receptor's source is a woman aged 25-40 years with COVID-19, enrolled during active disease. The rearrangement uses TRBV29-1 and TRBJ2-5; 9 nucleotides match TRBD2. The CDR3 region has the DNA TGCAGCGTTGATGCCCTCGCGGGGGGGGGAGAGACCCAGTACTTC. Protein product: CSVDALAGGGETQYF.